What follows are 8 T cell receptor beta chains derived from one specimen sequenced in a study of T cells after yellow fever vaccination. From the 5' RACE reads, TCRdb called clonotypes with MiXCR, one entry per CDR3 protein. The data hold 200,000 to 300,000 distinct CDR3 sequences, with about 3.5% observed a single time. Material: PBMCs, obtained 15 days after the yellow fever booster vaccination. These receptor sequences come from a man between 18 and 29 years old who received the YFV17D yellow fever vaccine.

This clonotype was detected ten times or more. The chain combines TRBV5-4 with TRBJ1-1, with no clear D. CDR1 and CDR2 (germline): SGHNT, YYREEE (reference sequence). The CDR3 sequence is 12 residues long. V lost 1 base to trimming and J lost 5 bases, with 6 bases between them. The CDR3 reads CASSLSGTEAFF. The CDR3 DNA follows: TGTGCCAGCAGCTTGTCGGGTACTGAAGCTTTCTTT.

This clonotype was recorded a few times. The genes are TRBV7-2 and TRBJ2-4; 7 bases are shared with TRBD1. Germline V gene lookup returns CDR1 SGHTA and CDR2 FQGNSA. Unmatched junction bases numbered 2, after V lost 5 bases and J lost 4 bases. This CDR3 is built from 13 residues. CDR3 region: CASSTQGKNIQYF. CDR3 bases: TGTGCCAGCAGCACACAGGGGAAAAACATTCAGTACTTC.

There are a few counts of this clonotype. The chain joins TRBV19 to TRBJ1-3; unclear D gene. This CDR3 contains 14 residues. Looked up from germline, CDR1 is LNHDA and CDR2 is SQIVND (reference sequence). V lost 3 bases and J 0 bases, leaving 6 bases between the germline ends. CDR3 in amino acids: CASSIQDSGNTIYF. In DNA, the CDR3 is TGTGCCAGTAGTATCCAGGACTCTGGAAACACCATATATTTT.

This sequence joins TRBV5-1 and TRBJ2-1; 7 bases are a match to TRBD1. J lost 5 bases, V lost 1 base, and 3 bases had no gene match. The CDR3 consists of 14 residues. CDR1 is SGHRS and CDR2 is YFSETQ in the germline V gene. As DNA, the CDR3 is TGCGCCAGCAGCTTGACCGGGACAGACAATGAGCAGTTCTTC. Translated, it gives CASSLTGTDNEQFF. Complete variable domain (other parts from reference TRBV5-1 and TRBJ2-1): KAGVTQTPRYLIKTRGQQVTLSCSPISGHRSVSWYQQTPGQGLQFLFEYFSETQRNKGNFPGRFSGRQFSNSRSEMNVSTLELGDSALYLCASSLTGTDNEQFFGPGTRLTVL.

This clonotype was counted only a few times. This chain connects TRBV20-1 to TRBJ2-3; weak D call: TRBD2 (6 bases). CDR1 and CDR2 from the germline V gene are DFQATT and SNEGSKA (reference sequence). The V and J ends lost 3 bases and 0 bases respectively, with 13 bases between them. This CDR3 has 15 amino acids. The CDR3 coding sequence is TGCAGTGCTAGCCGGGGGACCATTAGCACAGATACGCAGTATTTT. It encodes CSASRGTISTDTQYF.

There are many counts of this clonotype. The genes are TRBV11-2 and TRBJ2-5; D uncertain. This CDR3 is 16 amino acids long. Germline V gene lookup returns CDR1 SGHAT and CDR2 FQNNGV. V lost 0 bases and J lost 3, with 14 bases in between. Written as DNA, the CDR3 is TGTGCCAGCAGCTTAGATCTCATCCTGGCAAAAGAGACCCAGTACTTC. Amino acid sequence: CASSLDLILAKETQYF.

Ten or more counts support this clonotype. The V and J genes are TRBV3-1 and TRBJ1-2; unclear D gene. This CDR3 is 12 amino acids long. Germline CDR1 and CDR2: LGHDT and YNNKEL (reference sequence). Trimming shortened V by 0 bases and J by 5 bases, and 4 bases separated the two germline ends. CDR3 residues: CASSQDKYGYTF. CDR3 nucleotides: TGTGCCAGCAGCCAAGACAAGTATGGCTACACCTTC. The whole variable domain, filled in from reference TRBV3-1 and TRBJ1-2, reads DTAVSQTPKYLVTQMGNDKSIKCEQNLGHDTMYWYKQDSKKFLKIMFSYNNKELIINETVPNRFSPKSPDKAHLNLHINSLELGDSAVYFCASSQDKYGYTFGSGTRLTVV.

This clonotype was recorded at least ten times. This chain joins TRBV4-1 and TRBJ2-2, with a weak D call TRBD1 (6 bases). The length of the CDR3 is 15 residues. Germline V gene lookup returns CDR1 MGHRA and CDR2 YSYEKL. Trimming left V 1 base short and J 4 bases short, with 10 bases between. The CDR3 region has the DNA TGCGCCAGCAGCCAAGCGGGCAGGGGCACCGGGGAGCTGTTTTTT. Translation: CASSQAGRGTGELFF.